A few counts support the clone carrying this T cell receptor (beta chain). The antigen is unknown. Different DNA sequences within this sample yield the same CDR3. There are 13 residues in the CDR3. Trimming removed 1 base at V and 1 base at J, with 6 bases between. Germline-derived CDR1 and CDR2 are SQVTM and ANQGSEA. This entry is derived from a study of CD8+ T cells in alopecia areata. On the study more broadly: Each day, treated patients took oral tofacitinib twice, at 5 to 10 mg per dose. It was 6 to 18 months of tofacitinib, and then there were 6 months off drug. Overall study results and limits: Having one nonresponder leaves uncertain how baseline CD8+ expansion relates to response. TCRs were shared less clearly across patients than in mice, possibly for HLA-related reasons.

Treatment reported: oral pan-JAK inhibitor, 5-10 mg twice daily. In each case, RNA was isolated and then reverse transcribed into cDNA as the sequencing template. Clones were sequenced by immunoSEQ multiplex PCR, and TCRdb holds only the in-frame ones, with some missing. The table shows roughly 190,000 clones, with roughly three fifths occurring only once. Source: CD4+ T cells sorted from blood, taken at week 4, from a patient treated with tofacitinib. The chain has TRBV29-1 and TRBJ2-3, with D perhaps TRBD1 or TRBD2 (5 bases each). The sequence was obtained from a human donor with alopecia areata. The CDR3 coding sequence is TGCAGCGTTGAAGTGGGGGGCACAGATACGCAGTATTTT. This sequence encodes CSVEVGGTDTQYF.